Below are 3 T cell receptor beta chains sequenced from a single sample in a study of prognosis after radiotherapy for stage I lung cancer. From genomic DNA, two-round multiplex PCR was used to amplify TCR beta CDR3. Amplification during the initial PCR round employed primers specific to each TRBV and TRBJ gene. Via MiXCR, TCRdb re-called the multiplex PCR reads, giving one row per CDR3 protein. The sample yields about 47,000 distinct CDR3 sequences, approximately 35% seen once. Here the sequenced sample was PBMCs, taken before or after stereotactic body radiation therapy (not recorded which). The source of these receptors is a donor over 45 with non-small cell lung cancer.

This clonotype was counted many times. The V gene is TRBV11-2, the J gene TRBJ2-3; TRBD1 matches at 7 bases. CDR1 and CDR2 from the germline V gene are SGHAT and FQNNGV. The CDR3 has 15 amino acids. The V gene end was trimmed by 1 base and the J gene end by 2 bases; junction bases not matched to a gene: 3. The CDR3, as DNA: TGTGCCAGCAGCTTAGTTGGACAGGTCACAGATACGCAGTATTTT. The encoded protein is CASSLVGQVTDTQYF.

This chain connects TRBV7-2 to TRBJ2-1, with no clear D. Trimming removed 2 bases from V and 6 bases from J, with 14 bases in between. Per the germline V gene, CDR1 is SGHTA and CDR2 is FQGNSA. CDR3 length: 15 residues. The CDR3 protein is CASSLWCWPGNEQFF. The CDR3 DNA follows: TGTGCCAGCAGCTTATGGTGCTGGCCCGGCAATGAGCAGTTCTTC.

Concerning this clonotype: Being one base from a much bigger clone, this may be a read error. The chain joins TRBV6-5 to TRBJ2-7; 7 nucleotides line up with TRBD2. The germline gives CDR1 MNHEY, CDR2 SVGAGI. There are 15 residues in the CDR3. V lost 2 bases and J lost 3; bases outside the gene matches: 7. The CDR3 loop reads CASSYGASGVYEQYF. CDR3 sequence (DNA): TGTGCCAGCAGTTACGGTGCTAGCGGAGTCTACGAGCAGTACTTC.